The clone carrying this T cell receptor beta chain was counted a few times. Unique molecular identifiers were used in preparing the TCRbeta library. In TCRdb, the PCR reads were re-called with MiXCR into one record per CDR3 protein. The sample carries about 460,000 distinct CDR3 sequences, around 12% recorded once. Trimming removed 8 bases from V and 1 base from J, with 24 bases in between. Looked up from germline, CDR1 is DFQATT and CDR2 is SNEGSKA (reference sequence). The CDR3 has 16 residues. This sample is drawn from a study of T-cell reconstitution after alpha-beta-depleted transplantation in children.

The origin of this receptor is a human donor who donated a stem cell graft to a child with combined immunodeficiency. The sample in question was PBMCs from the stem cell graft donor, obtained from the stem cell graft. The chain employs TRBV20-1 and TRBJ2-7; possibly TRBD2 for D (6 bases). For the CDR3, the DNA is TGCAGTCTATTCCCTAGAGGCGGGGAACCATCCTACGAGCAGTACTTC. Translated, it gives CSLFPRGGEPSYEQYF.